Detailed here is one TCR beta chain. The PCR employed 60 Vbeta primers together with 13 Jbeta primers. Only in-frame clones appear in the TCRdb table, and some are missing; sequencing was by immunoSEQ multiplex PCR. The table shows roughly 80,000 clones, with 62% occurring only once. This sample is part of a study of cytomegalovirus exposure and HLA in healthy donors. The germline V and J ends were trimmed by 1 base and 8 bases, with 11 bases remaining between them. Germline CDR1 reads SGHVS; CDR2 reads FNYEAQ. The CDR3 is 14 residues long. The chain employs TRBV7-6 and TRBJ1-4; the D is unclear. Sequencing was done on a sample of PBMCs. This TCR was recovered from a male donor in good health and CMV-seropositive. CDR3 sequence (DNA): TGTGCCAGCAGCTTAGGGGGAGTGAGAGAAAAACTGTTTTTT. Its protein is CASSLGGVREKLFF. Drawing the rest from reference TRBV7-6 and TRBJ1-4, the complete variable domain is GAGVSQSPRYKVTKRGQDVALRCDPISGHVSLYWYRQALGQGPEFLTYFNYEAQQDKSGLPNDRFSAERPEGSISTLTIQRTEQRDSAMYRCASSLGGVREKLFFGSGTQLSVL.